This entry concerns a single TCR beta chain. The antigen remains undetermined. ViraFEST expansion of antigen-specific CD4+ T cells with viral peptide pools preceded sequencing. Researchers isolated CD4+ T cells once roughly ten days of culture had elapsed. This sample is drawn from a study of vaccination effects on CD4 cells after COVID-19. TCRdb's table, derived via immunoSEQ multiplex PCR, lists solely in-frame clones and lacks some. The sample holds tens of thousands of clones, approximately 63% seen once. In germline, CDR1 is ENHRY, CDR2 SYGVKD. The CDR3 contains 13 residues. V lost 0 bases and J 3 bases, leaving 6 bases between the germline ends.

The chain employs TRBV10-3 and TRBJ2-7; tentatively, D is TRBD1 (6 bases). Sequencing used CD4+ T cells from PBMCs cultured with HCoV-229E spike peptides, obtained before COVID-19 vaccination. The origin of this receptor is a human donor who received a COVID-19 vaccine. In nucleotides, the CDR3 is TGTGCCATCAGTGAGTCAGGGGGCTACGAGCAGTACTTC. It specifies CAISESGGYEQYF.